The 32 T cell receptor beta chains in this list originate from one sample, sequenced in a study of T cells in tumors and immune-related adverse events. The repertoire was sequenced with immunoSEQ multiplex PCR; TCRdb's copy has only in-frame clones and lacks some. The table lists about 22,000 clones, 90% to 95% of them singletons. Source: lymph node tissue, taken from a patient treated with anti-PD-1 therapy. The receptors derive from a female donor with metastatic renal cell carcinoma.

V and J are TRBV28 and TRBJ2-5; the match to TRBD2 covers 7 bases. Germline CDR1 and CDR2: MDHEN and SYDVKM. The junction had 8 bases not matched to a gene; V was cut back by 2 bases and J by 2 bases. There are 16 residues in the CDR3. CDR3 nucleotides: TGTGCCAGCAGTTTAAGCGGGACTCCGGGACAAGAGACCCAGTACTTC. Amino acid sequence: CASSLSGTPGQETQYF.

The chain has TRBV7-9 and TRBJ1-1; 10 bases are a match to TRBD1. This CDR3 comprises 16 residues. Germline lookup yields CDR1 SEHNR and CDR2 FQNEAQ (reference sequence). Unmatched junction bases numbered 8, after V lost 2 bases and J lost 5 bases. The CDR3 here is CASSLSRTGGFTEAFF. The CDR3 DNA reads TGTGCCAGCAGCTTATCCAGGACAGGGGGTTTTACTGAAGCTTTCTTT.

V is TRBV5-1 and J is TRBJ1-6, with TRBD1 as a possible D gene (6 bases). V was clipped by 1 base and J by 7 bases, with 12 bases between them. This CDR3 comprises 15 residues. The germline V gene has CDR1 SGHRS and CDR2 YFSETQ. CDR3 bases: TGCGCCAGCAGCTTGTCGCAGGGGTCGAATTCACCCCTCCACTTT. Translated, it gives CASSLSQGSNSPLHF.

The rearrangement links TRBV11-2 to TRBJ2-7; 8 nucleotides match TRBD1. Germline CDR1 is SGHAT and CDR2 is FQNNGV. This CDR3 has 17 residues. J lost 2 bases, V lost 5 bases, and 14 bases had no gene match. The CDR3 coding sequence is TGTGCCAGCAGCCCCCAGGCCCCGACAGGGGACCCCTACGAGCAGTACTTC. This gives the protein CASSPQAPTGDPYEQYF.

This chain connects TRBV7-9 to TRBJ2-7; no firm D call. Germline assignment: CDR1 SEHNR and CDR2 FQNEAQ (reference sequence). The V and J ends lost 7 bases and 0 bases respectively, with 13 bases between them. CDR3 length: 14 amino acids. The CDR3 DNA is TGTGCCAGCACCCGAGGCTTAAGCTCCTACGAGCAGTACTTC. Its protein is CASTRGLSSYEQYF.

The V and J genes are TRBV7-8 and TRBJ1-1, with D maybe TRBD1 (6 bases). The CDR3 covers 14 residues. V was pared by 1 base and J by 4 bases, with 10 bases between. Germline V gene data show CDR1 as SGHVS and CDR2 as FQNEAQ. The CDR3 loop is CASSLVGRGTEAFF. As DNA, the CDR3 is TGTGCCAGCAGCTTAGTAGGCAGGGGCACTGAAGCTTTCTTT.

The V call is TRBV5-4, the J call TRBJ1-2; D remains unclear. Trimming took 1 base from V and 1 from J, leaving 8 bases between them. The CDR3 totals 14 residues. Germline V gene lookup returns CDR1 SGHNT and CDR2 YYREEE (reference sequence). CDR3 in DNA: TGTGCCAGCAGCTTGATTGGCAGTAACTATGGCTACACCTTC. Its translation is CASSLIGSNYGYTF.

The chain employs TRBV9 and TRBJ1-5, with D perhaps matching TRBD1 (5 bases). Trimming left V 3 bases short and J 3 bases short, with 10 bases between. Germline V gene sequence: CDR1 SGDLS, CDR2 YYNGEE. This CDR3 is built from 14 residues. CDR3 sequence reads: CASSGQGNNQPQHF. CDR3 bases: TGTGCCAGCAGCGGTCAGGGTAACAATCAGCCCCAGCATTTT.

The rearrangement joins TRBV23-1 to TRBJ1-3; D remains unclear. TRBV23-1 is given ORF status, its function remaining uncertain. CDR3 length: 16 residues. Trimming removed 5 bases at V and 4 bases at J, with 18 bases between. CDR3 sequence (DNA): TGCGCCAGCAGTGACATGGTCTGGGAGGTCGGAAACACCATATATTTT. This sequence encodes CASSDMVWEVGNTIYF.

The chain combines TRBV11-2 with TRBJ1-1; a possible D gene is TRBD1 (5 bases). The germline V and J ends were trimmed by 2 bases and 3 bases, with 22 bases remaining between them. Germline CDR1 and CDR2: SGHAT and FQNNGV. The CDR3 length is 18 residues. The CDR3 coding sequence is TGTGCCAGCAGCTTACCCCTGGGGAGGGTTGGGGGGTACACTGAAGCTTTCTTT. It is translated as CASSLPLGRVGGYTEAFF.

The chain employs TRBV13 and TRBJ2-5; 8 nucleotides line up with TRBD2. J gave up 6 bases and V 3 bases, and 6 bases lay outside the gene matches. The CDR3 totals 14 residues. Germline-derived CDR1 and CDR2 are PRHDT and FYEKMQ (reference sequence). In nucleotides, the CDR3 is TGTGCCAGCAGCTTCGAGCGGGGGATCAAGACCCAGTACTTC. Translating it yields CASSFERGIKTQYF.

The CDR3 loop reads CASSIRVTGYEQYF. CDR3 nucleotides: TGTGCCAGTAGTATCCGGGTAACAGGGTACGAGCAGTACTTC. This chain links TRBV19 with TRBJ2-7; D might be TRBD1 (6 bases). CDR1 and CDR2 (germline): LNHDA, SQIVND (reference sequence). The V end lost 3 bases, the J end lost 4 bases, and 13 bases lay between the germline ends. This CDR3 comprises 14 residues.

This sequence joins TRBV5-1 and TRBJ2-5; maybe TRBD2 (6 bases). The CDR3 consists of 14 residues. With 2 bases removed from V and 2 bases from J, the gap between germline ends came to 10 bases. Germline assignment: CDR1 SGHRS and CDR2 YFSETQ. The CDR3 sequence: CASSLGTSQETQYF. In DNA form, the CDR3 reads TGCGCCAGCAGCTTAGGGACTTCACAAGAGACCCAGTACTTC.

This clone was found once. The CDR3 protein is CASSQVDLSSYEQYF. CDR3 sequence (DNA): TGTGCCAGCAGCCAAGTAGACCTGAGCTCCTACGAGCAGTACTTC. The chain carries TRBV4-2 and TRBJ2-7, with no clear D. Germline CDR1 LGHNA, CDR2 YNFKEQ. V was trimmed by 1 base and J by 0 bases, leaving 10 bases between them. This CDR3 spans 15 amino acids.

This clone occurred once. The chain recombines TRBV6-1 with TRBJ2-2; D is unresolved. This CDR3 comprises 14 residues. The germline gives CDR1 MNHNS, CDR2 SASEGT. Trimming left V 6 bases short and J 2 bases short, with 10 bases between. The CDR3 reads CASRVQDNTGELFF. The CDR3 DNA is TGTGCCAGCAGGGTCCAAGATAACACCGGGGAGCTGTTTTTT.

V and J are TRBV2 and TRBJ2-1; 9 bases fit TRBD1. V trimming: 3 bases; J trimming: 7 bases; junction bases outside the gene matches: 7. The V gene's germline CDR1 is SNHLY and CDR2 FYNNEI. CDR3 size: 15 residues. This chain's CDR3 is CASSEGQGGFNEQFF. In DNA, the CDR3 is TGTGCCAGCAGTGAGGGACAGGGCGGGTTTAATGAGCAGTTCTTC.

The chain joins TRBV5-4 to TRBJ2-5; D is unresolved. Trimming left V 1 base short and J 4 bases short, with 8 bases between. The CDR3 covers 13 residues. CDR1 and CDR2 (germline): SGHNT, YYREEE (reference sequence). This chain's CDR3 is CASSLWVGETQYF. DNA of the CDR3: TGTGCCAGCAGCTTGTGGGTGGGAGAGACCCAGTACTTC.

CDR3 DNA: TGTGCCAGCGCCCCTTTCACCGGGACAGGGGGCTATGGCTACACCTTC. Its protein is CASAPFTGTGGYGYTF. This chain links TRBV6-6 with TRBJ1-2; 11 bases align to TRBD1. Unmatched junction bases numbered 12, after V lost 8 bases and J lost 4 bases. CDR3 length equals 16 residues. Germline lookup yields CDR1 MNHNY and CDR2 SVGAGI (reference sequence).

The CDR3 here is CASSRRGMTDLNTEAFF. The CDR3 DNA is TGTGCCAGCAGTCGACGCGGGATGACAGACTTGAACACTGAAGCTTTCTTT. The rearrangement links TRBV28 to TRBJ1-1, with D perhaps matching TRBD1 (5 bases). V was clipped by 5 bases and J by 0 bases, with 19 bases between them. The CDR3 has 17 amino acids. CDR1 is MDHEN, CDR2 SYDVKM, per germline.

CDR3 loop: CASSAAWTDVSETQYF. Here the CDR3 DNA reads TGTGCCAGCAGCGCTGCGTGGACTGACGTCTCGGAGACCCAGTACTTC. The chain couples TRBV7-9 to TRBJ2-5; possible D gene TRBD2, 5 bases. The germline V and J ends were trimmed by 5 bases and 5 bases, with 21 bases remaining between them. Germline V gives CDR1 SEHNR, CDR2 FQNEAQ (reference sequence). The length of the CDR3 is 16 residues.

V gene TRBV10-3 combines with J gene TRBJ1-2; TRBD1 is a possible D gene (6 bases). V was cut by 0 bases and J by 2 bases, with 10 bases left in between. The CDR3 extends over 15 amino acids. CDR1 and CDR2 from the germline V gene are ENHRY and SYGVKD. CDR3 sequence reads: CAISESGGRNYGYTF. DNA for the CDR3: TGTGCCATCAGTGAGTCTGGGGGGCGCAACTATGGCTACACCTTC.

The CDR3 loop reads CASSLVVYEQYF. The CDR3 coding sequence is TGTGCCAGCAGCTTAGTAGTGTACGAGCAGTACTTC. The chain recombines TRBV7-2 with TRBJ2-7; no clear D gene. Germline CDR1 and CDR2: SGHTA and FQGNSA. CDR3 length: 12 amino acids. The V gene lost 1 base and the J gene lost 4 bases, with 5 bases spanning the gap.

This chain joins TRBV7-8 and TRBJ1-5, with a possible D match to TRBD1 (5 bases). The V end was cut by 5 bases, the J end by 15 bases, with 20 bases between. This CDR3 has 13 residues. Per germline, CDR1 SGHVS and CDR2 FQNEAQ. Written as DNA, the CDR3 is TGTGCCAGCAGCCCAATAAGGGGACCTGCATCGCATTTT. Protein sequence: CASSPIRGPASHF.

The rearrangement links TRBV2 to TRBJ1-1; possible D gene TRBD1, 5 bases. Germline assignment: CDR1 SNHLY and CDR2 FYNNEI. Deletions cut 2 bases from V and 4 bases from J, with 11 bases between. The CDR3 length is 14 residues. CDR3 region: CASSEQGGGTEAFF. DNA of the CDR3: TGTGCCAGCAGTGAACAGGGTGGAGGCACTGAAGCTTTCTTT.

This chain connects TRBV5-1 to TRBJ2-7; D remains ambiguous. V was pared by 5 bases and J by 0 bases, with 21 bases between. The CDR3 is 17 amino acids. Germline lookup yields CDR1 SGHRS and CDR2 YFSETQ. The CDR3 region has the DNA TGCGCCAGCAGTCCTGACTCATTTATAAGGAGCTCCTACGAGCAGTACTTC. Protein product: CASSPDSFIRSSYEQYF.

The sample holds one count of this clone. The chain has TRBV27 and TRBJ2-7; tentatively, D is TRBD2 (5 bases). Deletions cut 3 bases from V and 4 bases from J, with 10 bases between. CDR3 length: 13 residues. Germline V gives CDR1 MNHEY, CDR2 SMNVEV (reference sequence). CDR3 sequence reads: CASSFLAGYEQYF. The CDR3 DNA sequence: TGTGCCAGCAGTTTCCTAGCTGGGTACGAGCAGTACTTC.

V is TRBV10-1 and J is TRBJ2-3, with TRBD2 identical over 11 bases. The CDR3 is made up of 16 amino acids. The germline V gene encodes CDR1 WNHNN and CDR2 SYGVQD (reference sequence). Trimming at V came to 6 bases and at J to 2 bases, leaving 7 bases not matched to a gene. CDR3 residues: CASSGTSGGHTDTQYF. CDR3 coding DNA: TGCGCCAGCAGCGGAACTAGCGGGGGACACACAGATACGCAGTATTTT.

V usage is TRBV5-4 and J usage is TRBJ2-7; 11 bases match TRBD1. With 3 bases clipped from V and 3 bases from J, the junction kept 8 bases outside the gene matches. The CDR3 covers 16 residues. Germline V gene lookup returns CDR1 SGHNT and CDR2 YYREEE (reference sequence). In DNA form, the CDR3 reads TGTGCCAGCAGCTCTTCTATGGGGACAGGGGGCTACGAGCAGTACTTC. Translating it yields CASSSSMGTGGYEQYF.

This chain joins TRBV19 and TRBJ1-1; TRBD1 might be the D (5 bases). Germline V gene data show CDR1 as LNHDA and CDR2 as SQIVND (reference sequence). Trimming left V 5 bases short and J 9 bases short, with 16 bases between. The CDR3 totals 13 residues. CDR3: CASSPDRPAQAFF. The CDR3, as DNA: TGTGCCAGTAGTCCTGACAGACCCGCCCAAGCTTTCTTT.

The V and J genes are TRBV7-2 and TRBJ2-3; 8 positions match TRBD2. This CDR3 contains 17 residues. Germline trimming cut 0 bases from V and 0 bases from J; bases unmatched to any gene: 5. The germline V gene encodes CDR1 SGHTA and CDR2 FQGNSA. The DNA of the CDR3 is TGTGCCAGCAGCTTAGCGCTACTAGCGGTTAGCACAGATACGCAGTATTTT. Amino acid sequence: CASSLALLAVSTDTQYF.

The chain links TRBV10-3 to TRBJ2-1; D is unresolved. Germline V gene lookup returns CDR1 ENHRY and CDR2 SYGVKD. Trimming took off 3 bases at V and 4 bases at J, with 7 bases between the two ends. CDR3 length: 13 residues. In DNA, the CDR3 is TGTGCCATCAGTGACCCGAGATACAATGAGCAGTTCTTC. Its protein is CAISDPRYNEQFF.

The chain combines TRBV13 with TRBJ2-1, with D perhaps TRBD1 (6 bases). The CDR3 length is 18 residues. Looked up from germline, CDR1 is PRHDT and CDR2 is FYEKMQ (reference sequence). V was pared by 5 bases and J by 5 bases, with 25 bases between. The CDR3 DNA reads as TGTGCCAGCAGCCCTAGTGGGGCACAGGGCGACGGTAACAATGAGCAGTTCTTC. This gives the protein CASSPSGAQGDGNNEQFF. Using reference TRBV13 and TRBJ2-1 for the parts outside the CDR3, the full variable domain is AAGVIQSPRHLIKEKRETATLKCYPIPRHDTVYWYQQGPGQDPQFLISFYEKMQSDKGSIPDRFSAQQFSDYHSELNMSSLELGDSALYFCASSPSGAQGDGNNEQFFGPGTRLTVL.